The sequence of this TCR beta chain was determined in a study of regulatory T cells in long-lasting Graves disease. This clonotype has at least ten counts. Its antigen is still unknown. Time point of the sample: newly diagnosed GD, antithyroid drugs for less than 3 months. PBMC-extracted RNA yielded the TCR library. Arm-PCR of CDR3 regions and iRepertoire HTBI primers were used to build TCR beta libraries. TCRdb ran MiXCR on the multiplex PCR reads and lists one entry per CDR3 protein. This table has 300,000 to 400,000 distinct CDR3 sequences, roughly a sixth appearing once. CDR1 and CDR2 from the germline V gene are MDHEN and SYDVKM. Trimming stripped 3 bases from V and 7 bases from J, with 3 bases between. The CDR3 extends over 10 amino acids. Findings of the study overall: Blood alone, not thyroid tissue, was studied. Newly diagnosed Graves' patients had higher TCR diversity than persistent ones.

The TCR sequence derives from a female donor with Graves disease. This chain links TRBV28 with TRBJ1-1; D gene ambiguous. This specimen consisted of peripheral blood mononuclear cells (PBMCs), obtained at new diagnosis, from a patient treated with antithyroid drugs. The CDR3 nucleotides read TGTGCCAGCAGTTTCAATGAAGCTTTCTTT. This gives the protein CASSFNEAFF. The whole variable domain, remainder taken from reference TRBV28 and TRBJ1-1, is DVKVTQSSRYLVKRTGEKVFLECVQDMDHENMFWYRQDPGLGLRLIYFSYDVKMKEKGDIPEGYSVSREKKERFSLILESASTNQTSMYLCASSFNEAFFGQGTRLTVV.